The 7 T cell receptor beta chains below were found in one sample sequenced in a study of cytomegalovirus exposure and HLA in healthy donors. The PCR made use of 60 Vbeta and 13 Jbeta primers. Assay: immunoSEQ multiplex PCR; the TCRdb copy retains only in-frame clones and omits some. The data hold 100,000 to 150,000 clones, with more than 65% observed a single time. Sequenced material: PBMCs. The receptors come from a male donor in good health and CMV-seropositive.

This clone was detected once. In nucleotides, the CDR3 is TGTGCCAGCAGCACCCTGGACACGGCCTCCTATAATTCACCCCTCCACTTT. It encodes CASSTLDTASYNSPLHF. The chain has TRBV11-1 and TRBJ1-6; possible D gene TRBD1, 5 bases. In germline, CDR1 is SGHAT, CDR2 FQDESV (reference sequence). The CDR3 is made up of 17 amino acids. V lost 5 bases and J lost 0, with 14 bases in between.

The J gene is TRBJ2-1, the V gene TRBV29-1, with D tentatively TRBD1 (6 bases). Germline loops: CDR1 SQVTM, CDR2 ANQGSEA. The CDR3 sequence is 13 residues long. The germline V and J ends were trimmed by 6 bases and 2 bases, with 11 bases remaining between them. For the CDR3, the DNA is TGCAGCGTGAGAGACAGGACCTACAATGAGCAGTTCTTC. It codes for CSVRDRTYNEQFF.

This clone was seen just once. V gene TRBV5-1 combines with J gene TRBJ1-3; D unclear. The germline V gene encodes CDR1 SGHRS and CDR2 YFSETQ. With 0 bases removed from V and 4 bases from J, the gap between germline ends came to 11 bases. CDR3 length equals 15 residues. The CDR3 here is CASSLDPGSGNTIYF. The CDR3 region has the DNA TGCGCCAGCAGCTTGGATCCAGGCTCCGGAAACACCATATATTTT.

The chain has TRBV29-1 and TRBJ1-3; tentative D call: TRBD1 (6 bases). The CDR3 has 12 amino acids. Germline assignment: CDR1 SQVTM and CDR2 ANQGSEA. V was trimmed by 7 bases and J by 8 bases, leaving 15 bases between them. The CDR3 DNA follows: TGCAGCGGGGGGGGGCCCGGAGACACCATATATTTT. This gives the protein CSGGGPGDTIYF. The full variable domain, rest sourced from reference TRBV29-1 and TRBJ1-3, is SAVISQKPSRDICQRGTSLTIQCQVDSQVTMMFWYRQQPGQSLTLIATANQGSEATYESGFVIDKFPISRPNLTFSTLTVSNMSPEDSSIYLCSGGGPGDTIYFGEGSWLTVV.

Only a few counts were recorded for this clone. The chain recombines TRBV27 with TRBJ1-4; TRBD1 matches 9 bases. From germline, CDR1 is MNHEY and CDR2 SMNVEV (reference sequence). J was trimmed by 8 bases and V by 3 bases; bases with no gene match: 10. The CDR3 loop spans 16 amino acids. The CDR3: CASSFTPGTGYEKLFF. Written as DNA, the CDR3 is TGTGCCAGCAGTTTTACACCAGGGACAGGGTACGAAAAACTGTTTTTT. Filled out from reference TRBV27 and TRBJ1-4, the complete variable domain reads EAQVTQNPRYLITVTGKKLTVTCSQNMNHEYMSWYRQDPGLGLRQIYYSMNVEVTDKGDVPEGYKVSRKEKRNFPLILESPSPNQTSLYFCASSFTPGTGYEKLFFGSGTQLSVL.

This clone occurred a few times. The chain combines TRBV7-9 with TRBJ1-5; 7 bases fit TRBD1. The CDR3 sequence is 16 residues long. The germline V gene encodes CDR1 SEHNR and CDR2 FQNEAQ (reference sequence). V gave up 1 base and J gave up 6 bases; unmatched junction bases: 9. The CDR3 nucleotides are TGTGCCAGCAGCTTAGAGGCTGACAGGGTATTTCAGCCCCAGCATTTT. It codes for CASSLEADRVFQPQHF. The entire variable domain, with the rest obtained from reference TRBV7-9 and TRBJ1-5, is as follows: DTGVSQNPRHKITKRGQNVTFRCDPISEHNRLYWYRQTLGQGPEFLTYFQNEAQLEKSRLLSDRFSAERPKGSFSTLEIQRTEQGDSAMYLCASSLEADRVFQPQHFGDGTRLSIL.

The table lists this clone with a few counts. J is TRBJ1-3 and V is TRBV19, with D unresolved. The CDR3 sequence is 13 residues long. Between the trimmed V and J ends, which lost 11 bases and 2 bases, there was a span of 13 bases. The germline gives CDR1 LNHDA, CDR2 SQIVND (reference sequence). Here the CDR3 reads CACQEMAGNTIYF. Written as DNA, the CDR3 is TGTGCCTGTCAGGAAATGGCTGGAAACACCATATATTTT.